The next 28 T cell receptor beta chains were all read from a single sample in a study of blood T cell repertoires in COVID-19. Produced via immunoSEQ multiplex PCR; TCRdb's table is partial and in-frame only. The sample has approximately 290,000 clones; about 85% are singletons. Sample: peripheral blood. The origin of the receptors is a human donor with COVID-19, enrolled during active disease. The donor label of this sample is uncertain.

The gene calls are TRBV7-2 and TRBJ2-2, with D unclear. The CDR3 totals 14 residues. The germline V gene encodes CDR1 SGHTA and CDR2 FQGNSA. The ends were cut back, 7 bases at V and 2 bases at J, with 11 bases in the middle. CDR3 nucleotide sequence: TGTGCCAGCACCCGACGGGTTAACACCGGGGAGCTGTTTTTT. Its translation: CASTRRVNTGELFF.

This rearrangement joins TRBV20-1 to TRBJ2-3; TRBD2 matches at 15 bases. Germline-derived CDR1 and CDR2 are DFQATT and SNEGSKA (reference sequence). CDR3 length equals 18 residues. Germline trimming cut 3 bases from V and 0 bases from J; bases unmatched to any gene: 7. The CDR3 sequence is CSASGGTSGRPSTDTQYF. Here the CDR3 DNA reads TGCAGTGCTAGTGGTGGGACTAGCGGGAGGCCTAGCACAGATACGCAGTATTTT.

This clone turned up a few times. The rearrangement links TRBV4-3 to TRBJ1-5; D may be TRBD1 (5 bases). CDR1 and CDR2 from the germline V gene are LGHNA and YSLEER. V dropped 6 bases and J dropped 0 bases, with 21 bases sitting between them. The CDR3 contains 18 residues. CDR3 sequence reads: CASSPSARAEYSNQPQHF. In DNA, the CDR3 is TGCGCCAGCAGTCCTTCGGCCAGGGCGGAATATAGCAATCAGCCCCAGCATTTT.

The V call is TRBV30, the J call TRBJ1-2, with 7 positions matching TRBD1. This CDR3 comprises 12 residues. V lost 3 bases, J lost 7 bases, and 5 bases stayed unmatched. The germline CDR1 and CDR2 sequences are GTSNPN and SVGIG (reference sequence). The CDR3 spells CAWRPTGFGYTF. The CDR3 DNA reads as TGTGCCTGGAGGCCGACAGGGTTTGGCTACACCTTC.

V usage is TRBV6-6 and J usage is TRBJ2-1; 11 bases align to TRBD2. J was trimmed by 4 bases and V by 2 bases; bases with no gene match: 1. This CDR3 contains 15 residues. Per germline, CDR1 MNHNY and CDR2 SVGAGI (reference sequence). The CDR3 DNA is TGTGCCAGCAGTTACGGGACTAGCGGATACAATGAGCAGTTCTTC. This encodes CASSYGTSGYNEQFF.

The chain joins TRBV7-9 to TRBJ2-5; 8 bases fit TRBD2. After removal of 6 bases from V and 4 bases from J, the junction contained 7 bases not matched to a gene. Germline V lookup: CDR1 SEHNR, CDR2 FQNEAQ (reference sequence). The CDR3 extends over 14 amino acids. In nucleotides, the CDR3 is TGTGCCAGCAGGGCGGGTGCGGGAGGAGAGACCCAGTACTTC. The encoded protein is CASRAGAGGETQYF.

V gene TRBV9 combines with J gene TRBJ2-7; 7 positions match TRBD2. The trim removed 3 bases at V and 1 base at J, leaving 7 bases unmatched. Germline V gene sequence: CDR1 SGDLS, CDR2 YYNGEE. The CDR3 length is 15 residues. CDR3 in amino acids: CASSAGEGFSYEQYF. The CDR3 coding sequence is TGTGCCAGCAGCGCCGGGGAGGGGTTTTCCTACGAGCAGTACTTC.

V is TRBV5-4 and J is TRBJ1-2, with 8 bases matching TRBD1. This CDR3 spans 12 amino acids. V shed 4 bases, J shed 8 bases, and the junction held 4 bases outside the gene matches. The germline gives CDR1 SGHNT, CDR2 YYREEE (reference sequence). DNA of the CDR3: TGTGCCAGCAGCCAGGGGGCGGGCGGCTACACCTTC. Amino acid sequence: CASSQGAGGYTF.

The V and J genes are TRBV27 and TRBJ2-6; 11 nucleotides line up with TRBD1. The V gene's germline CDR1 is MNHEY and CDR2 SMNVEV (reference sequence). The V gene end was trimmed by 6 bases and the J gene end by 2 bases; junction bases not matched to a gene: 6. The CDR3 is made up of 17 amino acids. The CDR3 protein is CASSQGTGGPGANVLTF. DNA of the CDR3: TGTGCCAGCAGCCAAGGGACAGGGGGTCCTGGGGCCAACGTCCTGACTTTC.

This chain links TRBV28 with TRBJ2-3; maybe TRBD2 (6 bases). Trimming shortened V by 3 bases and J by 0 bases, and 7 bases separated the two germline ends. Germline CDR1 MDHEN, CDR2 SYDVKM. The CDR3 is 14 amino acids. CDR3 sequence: CASSLGGSTDTQYF. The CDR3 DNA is TGTGCCAGCAGTTTGGGGGGTAGCACAGATACGCAGTATTTT.

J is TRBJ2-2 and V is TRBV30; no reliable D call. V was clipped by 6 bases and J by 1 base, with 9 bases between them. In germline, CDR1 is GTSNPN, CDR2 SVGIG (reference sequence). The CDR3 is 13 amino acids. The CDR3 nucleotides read TGTGCCTGCCCTTCGGGGAACACCGGGGAGCTGTTTTTT. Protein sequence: CACPSGNTGELFF.

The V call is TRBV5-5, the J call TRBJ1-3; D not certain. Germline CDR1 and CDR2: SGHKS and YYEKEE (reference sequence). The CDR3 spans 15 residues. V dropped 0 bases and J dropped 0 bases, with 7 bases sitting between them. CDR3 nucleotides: TGTGCCAGCAGCTTGGAAGAACTCTCTGGAAACACCATATATTTT. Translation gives CASSLEELSGNTIYF.

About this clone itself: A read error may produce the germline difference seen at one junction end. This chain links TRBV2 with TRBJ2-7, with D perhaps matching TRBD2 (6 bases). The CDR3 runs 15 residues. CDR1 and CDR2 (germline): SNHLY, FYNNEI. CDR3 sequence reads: CASREGGARTYEQYF. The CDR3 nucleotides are TGTGCCAGCAGGGAAGGCGGGGCAAGGACCTACGAGCAGTACTTC.

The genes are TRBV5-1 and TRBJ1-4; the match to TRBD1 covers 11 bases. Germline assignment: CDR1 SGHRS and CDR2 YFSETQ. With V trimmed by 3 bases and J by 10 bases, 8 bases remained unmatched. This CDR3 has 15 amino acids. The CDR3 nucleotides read TGCGCCAGCAGCTCTACCGGGACAGGGGGAGTAAAACTGTTTTTT. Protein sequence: CASSSTGTGGVKLFF. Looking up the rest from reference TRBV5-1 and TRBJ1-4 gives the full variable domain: KAGVTQTPRYLIKTRGQQVTLSCSPISGHRSVSWYQQTPGQGLQFLFEYFSETQRNKGNFPGRFSGRQFSNSRSEMNVSTLELGDSALYLCASSSTGTGGVKLFFGSGTQLSVL.

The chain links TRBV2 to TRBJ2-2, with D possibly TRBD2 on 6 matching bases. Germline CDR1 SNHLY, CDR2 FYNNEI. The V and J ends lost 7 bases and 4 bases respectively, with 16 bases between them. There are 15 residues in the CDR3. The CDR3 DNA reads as TGTGCCAGCACCCGAATGCCTAGCGCCACCGGGGAGCTGTTTTTT. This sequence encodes CASTRMPSATGELFF. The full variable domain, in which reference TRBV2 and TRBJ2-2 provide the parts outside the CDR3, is EPEVTQTPSHQVTQMGQEVILRCVPISNHLYFYWYRQILGQKVEFLVSFYNNEISEKSEIFDDQFSVERPDGSNFTLKIRSTKLEDSAMYFCASTRMPSATGELFFGEGSRLTVL.

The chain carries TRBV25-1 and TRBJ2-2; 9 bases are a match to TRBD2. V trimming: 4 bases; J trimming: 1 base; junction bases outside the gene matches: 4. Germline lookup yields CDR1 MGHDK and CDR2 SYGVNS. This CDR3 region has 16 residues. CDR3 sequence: CASSGDSGRNTGELFF. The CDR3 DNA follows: TGTGCCAGCAGTGGGGATAGCGGGAGGAACACCGGGGAGCTGTTTTTT.

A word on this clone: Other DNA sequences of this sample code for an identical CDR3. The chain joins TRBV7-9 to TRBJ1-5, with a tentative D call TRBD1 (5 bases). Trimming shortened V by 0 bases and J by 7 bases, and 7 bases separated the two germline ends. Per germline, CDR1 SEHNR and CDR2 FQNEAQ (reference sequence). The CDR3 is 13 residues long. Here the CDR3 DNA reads TGTGCCAGCAGCTTAGCAGGGGCCCAGCCCCAGCATTTT. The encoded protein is CASSLAGAQPQHF.

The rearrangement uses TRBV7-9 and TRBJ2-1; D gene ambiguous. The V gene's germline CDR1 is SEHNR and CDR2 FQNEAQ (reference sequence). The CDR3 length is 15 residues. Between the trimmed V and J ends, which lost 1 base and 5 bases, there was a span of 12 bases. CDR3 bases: TGTGCCAGCAGCTTAGTCGGAGAGTACCACAATGAGCAGTTCTTC. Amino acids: CASSLVGEYHNEQFF.

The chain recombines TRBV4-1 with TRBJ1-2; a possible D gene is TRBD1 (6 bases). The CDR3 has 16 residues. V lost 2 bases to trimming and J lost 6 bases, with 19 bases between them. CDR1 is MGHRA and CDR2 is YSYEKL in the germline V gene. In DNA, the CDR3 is TGCGCCAGCAGCCAACCCTTCCGGGCAGGGGAGAATGGCTACACCTTC. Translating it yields CASSQPFRAGENGYTF.

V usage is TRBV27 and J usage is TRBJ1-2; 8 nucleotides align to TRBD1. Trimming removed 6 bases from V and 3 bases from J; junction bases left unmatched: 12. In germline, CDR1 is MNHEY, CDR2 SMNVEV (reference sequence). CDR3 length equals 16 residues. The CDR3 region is CASSLGQGQGDYGYTF. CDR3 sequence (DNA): TGTGCCAGCAGCCTCGGACAGGGCCAGGGGGACTATGGCTACACCTTC.

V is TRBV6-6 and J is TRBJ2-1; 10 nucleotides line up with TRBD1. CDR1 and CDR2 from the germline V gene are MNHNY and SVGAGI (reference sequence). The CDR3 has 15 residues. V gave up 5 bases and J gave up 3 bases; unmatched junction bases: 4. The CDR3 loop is CASSRDRGFYNEQFF. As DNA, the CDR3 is TGTGCCAGCAGTCGGGACAGGGGCTTCTACAATGAGCAGTTCTTC.

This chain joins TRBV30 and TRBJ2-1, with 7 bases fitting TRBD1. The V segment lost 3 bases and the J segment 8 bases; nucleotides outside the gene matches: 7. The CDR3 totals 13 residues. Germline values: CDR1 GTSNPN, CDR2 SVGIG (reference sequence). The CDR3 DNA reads TGTGCCTGGAGGAACAGGGGTAGGGATGAGCAGTTCTTC. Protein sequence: CAWRNRGRDEQFF.

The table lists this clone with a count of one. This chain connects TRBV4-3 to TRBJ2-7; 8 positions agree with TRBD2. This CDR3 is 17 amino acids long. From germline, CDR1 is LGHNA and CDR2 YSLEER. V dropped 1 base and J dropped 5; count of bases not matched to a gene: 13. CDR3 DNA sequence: TGCGCCAGCAGCCAAGTAGCATCCAGCGGGAGTTACCACGAGCAGTACTTC. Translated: CASSQVASSGSYHEQYF.

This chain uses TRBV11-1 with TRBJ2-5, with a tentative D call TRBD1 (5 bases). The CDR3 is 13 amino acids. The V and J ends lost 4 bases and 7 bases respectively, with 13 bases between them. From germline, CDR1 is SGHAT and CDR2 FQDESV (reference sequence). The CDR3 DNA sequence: TGTGCCAGCAGCTCCCCCTGGGGCGGGACCCAGTACTTC. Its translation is CASSSPWGGTQYF.

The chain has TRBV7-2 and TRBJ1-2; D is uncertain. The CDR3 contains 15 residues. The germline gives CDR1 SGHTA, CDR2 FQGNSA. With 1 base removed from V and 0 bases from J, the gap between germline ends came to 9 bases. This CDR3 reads CASSLDPGSNYGYTF. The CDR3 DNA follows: TGTGCCAGCAGCTTAGATCCGGGTTCTAACTATGGCTACACCTTC.

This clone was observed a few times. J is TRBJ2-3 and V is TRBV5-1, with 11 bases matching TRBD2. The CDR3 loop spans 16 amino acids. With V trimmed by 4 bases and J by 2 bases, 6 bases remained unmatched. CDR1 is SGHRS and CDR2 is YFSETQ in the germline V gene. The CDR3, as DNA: TGCGCCAGCAGCACTTTAGCGGGAGGGCCCACAGATACGCAGTATTTT. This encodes CASSTLAGGPTDTQYF.

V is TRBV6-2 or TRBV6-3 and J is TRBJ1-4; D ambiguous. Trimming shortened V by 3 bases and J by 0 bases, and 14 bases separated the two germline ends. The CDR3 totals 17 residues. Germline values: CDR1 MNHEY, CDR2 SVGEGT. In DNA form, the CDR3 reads TGTGCCAGCAGTTATAACGTCGATAGCTCAACTAATGAAAAACTGTTTTTT. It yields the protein CASSYNVDSSTNEKLFF.

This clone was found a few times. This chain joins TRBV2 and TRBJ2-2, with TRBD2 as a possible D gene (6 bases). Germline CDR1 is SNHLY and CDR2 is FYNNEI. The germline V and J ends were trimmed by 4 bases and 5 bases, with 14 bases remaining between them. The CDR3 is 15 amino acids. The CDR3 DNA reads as TGTGCCAGCAGTGTCTGGGGGGATGTTACCGGGGAGCTGTTTTTT. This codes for CASSVWGDVTGELFF.